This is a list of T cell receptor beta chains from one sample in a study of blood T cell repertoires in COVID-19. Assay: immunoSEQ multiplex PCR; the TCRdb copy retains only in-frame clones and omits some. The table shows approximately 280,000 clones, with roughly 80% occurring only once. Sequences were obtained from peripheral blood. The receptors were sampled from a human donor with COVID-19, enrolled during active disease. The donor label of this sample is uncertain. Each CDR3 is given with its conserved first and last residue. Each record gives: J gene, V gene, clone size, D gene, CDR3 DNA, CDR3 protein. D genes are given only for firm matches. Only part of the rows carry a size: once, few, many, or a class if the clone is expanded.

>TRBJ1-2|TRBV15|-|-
TGTGCCACCAGCAGAGATATATATGGCTACACCTTC
CATSRDIYGYTF
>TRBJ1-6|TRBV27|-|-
TGTGCCAGCACCTCCCCCTACAGTCATAATTCACCCCTCCACTTT
CASTSPYSHNSPLHF
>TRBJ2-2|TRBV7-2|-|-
TGTGCCAGCAGCTTAGTCAGGGTACCCACCGGGGAGCTGTTTTTT
CASSLVRVPTGELFF
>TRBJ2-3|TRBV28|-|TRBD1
TGTGCCAGCAGTCTCCGGACAGGTTACACAGATACGCAGTATTTT
CASSLRTGYTDTQYF
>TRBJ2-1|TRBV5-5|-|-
TGTGCCAGCAGCTTTATGGCAGGGTCTTACAATGAGCAGTTCTTC
CASSFMAGSYNEQFF
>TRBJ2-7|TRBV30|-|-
TGTGCCTGGAGTTCCGGGACTCTCTCCTACGAGCAGTACTTC
CAWSSGTLSYEQYF
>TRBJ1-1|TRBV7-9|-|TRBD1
TGTGCCAGCAGCCCAGCAGGGGGCACTGAAGCTTTCTTT
CASSPAGGTEAFF
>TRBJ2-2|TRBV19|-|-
TGTGCCAGTAGTATGCAACGACAGATTATTCTAAACACCGGGGAGCTGTTTTTT
CASSMQRQIILNTGELFF
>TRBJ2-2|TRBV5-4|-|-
TGTGCCAGCAGCCCGGACTGGAACACCGGGGAGCTGTTTTTT
CASSPDWNTGELFF
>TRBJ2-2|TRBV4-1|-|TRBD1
TGCGCCAGCAGCCAACCGGGACAGTTCACCGGGGAGCTGTTTTTT
CASSQPGQFTGELFF
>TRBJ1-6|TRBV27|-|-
TGTGCCAGCAGCGGACATTCGGGCCCCGAAGGTGGTTCACCCCTCCACTTT
CASSGHSGPEGGSPLHF
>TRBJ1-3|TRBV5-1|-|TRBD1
TGCGCCAGCAGCTTGAGAGTCGGGACAGAAGGAAACACCATATATTTT
CASSLRVGTEGNTIYF
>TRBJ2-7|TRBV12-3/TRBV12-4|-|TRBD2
TGTGCCAGCGGACTAGGACTTGAGCAGTACTTC
CASGLGLEQYF
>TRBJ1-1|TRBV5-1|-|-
TGCGCCAGCAGCTTGGCCCCTCGGAATGGCGGGGTTTTCTTT
CASSLAPRNGGVFF
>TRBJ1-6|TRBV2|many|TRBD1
TGTGCCAGCAGTGAAGGGGACAGGGGGCTGACACCCCTCCACTTT
CASSEGDRGLTPLHF
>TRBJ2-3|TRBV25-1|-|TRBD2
TGTGCCAGCAGGACTAGCGGGAGGACAGATACGCAGTATTTT
CASRTSGRTDTQYF
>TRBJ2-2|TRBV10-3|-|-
TGTGCCATCAAACGGGGGAACACCGGGGAGCTGTTTTTT
CAIKRGNTGELFF
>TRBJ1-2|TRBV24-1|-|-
TGTGCCACCAGTGACATGGCAGGCGATGGCTACACCTTC
CATSDMAGDGYTF
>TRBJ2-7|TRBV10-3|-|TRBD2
TGTGCCATCAGTGAGGAGACTTCTAGCGGGAGACTATACGAGCAGTACTTC
CAISEETSSGRLYEQYF
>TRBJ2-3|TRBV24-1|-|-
TGTGCCACCAGTGATACGCGACTAACAGATACGCAGTATTTT
CATSDTRLTDTQYF
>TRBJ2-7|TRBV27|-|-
TGTGCCAGCGGCGGGTGGTCGTGGCTCTCCTACGAGCAGTACTTC
CASGGWSWLSYEQYF
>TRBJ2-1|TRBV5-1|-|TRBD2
TGCGCCAGCAGCTTAGGGAGCGGGAGTAACAATGAGCAGTTCTTC
CASSLGSGSNNEQFF
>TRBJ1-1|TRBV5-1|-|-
TGCGCCAGCAGCTTGACAGGACCTTCGTTTGGCACTGAAGCTTTCTTT
CASSLTGPSFGTEAFF
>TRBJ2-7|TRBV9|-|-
TGTGCCAGCAGCGGGCCCCCCGGCGGGAAGCAGTACTTC
CASSGPPGGKQYF
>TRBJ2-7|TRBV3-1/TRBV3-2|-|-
TGTGCCAGCAGCCAAACCAGCGGAGCCTCCTACGAGCAGTACTTC
CASSQTSGASYEQYF